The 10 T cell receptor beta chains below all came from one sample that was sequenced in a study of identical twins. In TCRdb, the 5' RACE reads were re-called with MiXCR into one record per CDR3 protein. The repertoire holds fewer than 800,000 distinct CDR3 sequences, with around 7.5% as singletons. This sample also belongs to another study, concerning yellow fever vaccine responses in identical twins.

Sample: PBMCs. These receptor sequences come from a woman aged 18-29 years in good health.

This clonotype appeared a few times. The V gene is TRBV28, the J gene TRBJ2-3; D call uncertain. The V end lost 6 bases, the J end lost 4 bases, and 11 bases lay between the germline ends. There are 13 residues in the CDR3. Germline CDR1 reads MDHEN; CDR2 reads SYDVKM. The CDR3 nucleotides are TGTGCCAGCAGCCCGACTCTTTCAGATACGCAGTATTTT. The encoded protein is CASSPTLSDTQYF.

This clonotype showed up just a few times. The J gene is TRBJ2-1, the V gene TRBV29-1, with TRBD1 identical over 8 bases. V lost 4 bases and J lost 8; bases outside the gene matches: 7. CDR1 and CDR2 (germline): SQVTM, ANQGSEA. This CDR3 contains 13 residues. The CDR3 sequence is CSVGGQGFDEQFF. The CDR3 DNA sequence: TGCAGCGTTGGAGGACAGGGATTTGATGAGCAGTTCTTC.

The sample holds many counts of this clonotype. The CDR3 region is CSARDPNRLAQGGNEQFF. DNA of the CDR3: TGCAGTGCTAGAGATCCCAATAGACTAGCCCAAGGGGGCAATGAGCAGTTCTTC. This rearrangement joins TRBV20-1 to TRBJ2-1, with a tentative D call TRBD2 (7 bases). The V end was cut by 0 bases, the J end by 6 bases, with 24 bases between. Germline V gene data show CDR1 as DFQATT and CDR2 as SNEGSKA (reference sequence). The CDR3 sequence is 18 residues long.

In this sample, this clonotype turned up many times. The CDR3 is CASSPQGVWEKLFF. CDR3 in DNA: TGTGCCAGCAGCCCCCAGGGGGTTTGGGAAAAACTGTTTTTT. This chain links TRBV7-8 with TRBJ1-4; 7 nucleotides line up with TRBD1. The V segment lost 5 bases and the J segment 8 bases; nucleotides outside the gene matches: 8. The CDR3 is made up of 14 amino acids. Germline V lookup: CDR1 SGHVS, CDR2 FQNEAQ.

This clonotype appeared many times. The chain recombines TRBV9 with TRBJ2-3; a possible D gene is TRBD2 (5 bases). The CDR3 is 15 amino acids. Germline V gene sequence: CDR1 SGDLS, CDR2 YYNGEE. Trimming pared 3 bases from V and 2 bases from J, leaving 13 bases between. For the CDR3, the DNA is TGTGCCAGCAGCGCCCTAGCCCTGTACACAGATACGCAGTATTTT. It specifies CASSALALYTDTQYF.

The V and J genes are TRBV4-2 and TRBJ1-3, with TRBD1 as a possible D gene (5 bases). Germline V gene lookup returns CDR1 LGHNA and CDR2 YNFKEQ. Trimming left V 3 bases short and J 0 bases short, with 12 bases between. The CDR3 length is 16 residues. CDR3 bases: TGTGCCAGCAGCCAGCAGGGACGTATCTCTGGAAACACCATATATTTT. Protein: CASSQQGRISGNTIYF.

The CDR3: CASRGGQSSYNEQFF. CDR3 bases: TGTGCCAGCAGAGGGGGACAGAGCTCCTACAATGAGCAGTTCTTC. The chain links TRBV12-3 or TRBV12-4 to TRBJ2-1; 7 bases agree with TRBD1. The CDR3 sequence is 15 residues long. Losses at the gene ends were 6 bases for V and 0 bases for J; bases not matched to a gene: 5.

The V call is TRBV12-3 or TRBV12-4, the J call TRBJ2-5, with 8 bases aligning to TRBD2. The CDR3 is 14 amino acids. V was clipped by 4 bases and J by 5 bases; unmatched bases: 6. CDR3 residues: CASSSGLEWETQYF. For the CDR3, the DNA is TGTGCCAGCAGTTCGGGACTAGAATGGGAGACCCAGTACTTC.

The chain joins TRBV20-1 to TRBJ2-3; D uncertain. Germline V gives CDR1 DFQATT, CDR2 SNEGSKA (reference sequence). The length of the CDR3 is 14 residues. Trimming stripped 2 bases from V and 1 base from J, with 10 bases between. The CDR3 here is CSARPGPGTDTQYF. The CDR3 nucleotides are TGCAGTGCTAGACCCGGACCAGGCACAGATACGCAGTATTTT.

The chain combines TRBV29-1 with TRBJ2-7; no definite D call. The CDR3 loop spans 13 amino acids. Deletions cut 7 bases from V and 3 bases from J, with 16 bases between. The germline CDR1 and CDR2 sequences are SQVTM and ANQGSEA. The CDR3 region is CSARVYGDYEQYF. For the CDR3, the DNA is TGCAGCGCGCGCGTGTACGGAGACTACGAGCAGTACTTC.